These 25 T cell receptor beta chains were sequenced from one sample in a study of regulatory T cells in long-lasting Graves disease. Stated time point: newly diagnosed GD, antithyroid drugs for less than 3 months. Generation of the TCR library employed RNA extracted from PBMCs. Arm-PCR of CDR3 regions and iRepertoire HTBI primers were the basis on which TCR beta libraries were built. Via MiXCR, TCRdb re-called the multiplex PCR reads, giving one row per CDR3 protein. The data contain around 360,000 distinct CDR3 sequences, 16% of them seen just once; the ten biggest clones take up roughly a fifth. Separately, the same data were catalogued under a study of T cells in Graves' hyperthyroidism and ophthalmopathy.

The sequencing used peripheral blood mononuclear cells (PBMCs), collected at new diagnosis, from a patient treated with antithyroid drugs. All receptors come from a woman between 18 and 29 years old with Graves disease.

This clonotype came up many times. V gene TRBV2 combines with J gene TRBJ1-3, with 7 bases lining up with TRBD1. The CDR3 contains 15 residues. V was pared by 4 bases and J by 3 bases, with 6 bases of the junction left unmatched. The V gene's germline CDR1 is SNHLY and CDR2 FYNNEI. For the CDR3, the DNA is TGTGCCAGCAGTGGAGACAGGGTTGGTGGAAACACCATATATTTT. Encoded protein: CASSGDRVGGNTIYF.

The chain employs TRBV6-1 and TRBJ1-2; D perhaps matches TRBD1 (5 bases). Germline V CDR1 and CDR2: MNHNS, SASEGT. The V gene lost 7 bases and the J gene lost 2 bases, with 11 bases spanning the gap. The CDR3 is 13 amino acids. Here the CDR3 reads CASTWGGNYGYTF. DNA of the CDR3: TGTGCCAGCACGTGGGGGGGAAACTATGGCTACACCTTC.

The chain links TRBV7-8 to TRBJ1-5; weak D call: TRBD1 (5 bases). The germline V and J ends were trimmed by 1 base and 0 bases, with 10 bases remaining between them. Germline-derived CDR1 and CDR2 are SGHVS and FQNEAQ. The CDR3 contains 16 residues. The CDR3 here is CASSLEGQYSNQPQHF. CDR3 DNA: TGTGCCAGCAGCTTAGAGGGGCAGTATAGCAATCAGCCCCAGCATTTT.

This clonotype was seen a handful of times. The genes are TRBV14 and TRBJ1-2; D is uncertain. Trimming removed 1 base from V and 3 bases from J, with 15 bases in between. Germline V gene data show CDR1 as SGHDN and CDR2 as FVKESK. The CDR3 is 16 amino acids. The CDR3 spells CASSQVNWFGDYGYTF. For the CDR3, the DNA is TGTGCCAGCAGCCAAGTTAATTGGTTTGGGGACTATGGCTACACCTTC.

A word on this clonotype: A much more abundant neighbour one base away suggests this may be a read error. V gene TRBV7-3 combines with J gene TRBJ2-1, with a possible D match to TRBD2 (5 bases). The tail of the sequence fits TRBJ2-5 better, so the J call may be wrong. This CDR3 region has 15 residues. Germline CDR1 reads SGHTA; CDR2 reads FQGTGA. This CDR3 is CASSLDPGTRETQYF. The CDR3 region has the DNA TGTGCCAGCAGCTTGGATCCGGGAACAAGGGAGACCCAGTACTTC.

V gene TRBV3-1 combines with J gene TRBJ1-2, with D hard to call. With 3 bases removed from V and 8 bases from J, the gap between germline ends came to 16 bases. CDR1 is LGHDT, CDR2 YNNKEL, per germline (reference sequence). The CDR3 runs to 14 residues. CDR3: CASSHRSPGIGYTF. CDR3 DNA sequence: TGTGCCAGCAGCCATCGTTCCCCGGGAATCGGCTACACCTTC. Based on the CDR3 plus reference TRBV3-1 and TRBJ1-2, the full variable domain is DTAVSQTPKYLVTQMGNDKSIKCEQNLGHDTMYWYKQDSKKFLKIMFSYNNKELIINETVPNRFSPKSPDKAHLNLHINSLELGDSAVYFCASSHRSPGIGYTFGSGTRLTVV.

This clonotype was seen at least ten times. This rearrangement joins TRBV2 to TRBJ2-7; 12 bases agree with TRBD2. Trimming removed 1 base from V and 3 bases from J; junction bases left unmatched: 1. Germline assignment: CDR1 SNHLY and CDR2 FYNNEI. The CDR3 contains 15 residues. The CDR3 loop reads CASSEELAGGYEQYF. As DNA, the CDR3 is TGTGCCAGCAGTGAAGAACTAGCGGGAGGCTACGAGCAGTACTTC. Full variable domain (missing parts from reference TRBV2 and TRBJ2-7): EPEVTQTPSHQVTQMGQEVILRCVPISNHLYFYWYRQILGQKVEFLVSFYNNEISEKSEIFDDQFSVERPDGSNFTLKIRSTKLEDSAMYFCASSEELAGGYEQYFGPGTRLTVT.

This clonotype was seen more than once but under ten times. The chain recombines TRBV9 with TRBJ2-7, with D uncertain. V dropped 0 bases and J dropped 1 base, with 8 bases sitting between them. The CDR3 runs 14 residues. Germline loops: CDR1 SGDLS, CDR2 YYNGEE. The CDR3 protein is CASSVGRVSYEQYF. For the CDR3, the DNA is TGTGCCAGCAGCGTAGGCAGAGTTTCCTACGAGCAGTACTTC.

The chain links TRBV6-1 to TRBJ2-3; weak D call: TRBD1 (5 bases). The ends were cut back, 5 bases at V and 8 bases at J, with 8 bases in the middle. From germline, CDR1 is MNHNS and CDR2 SASEGT. The CDR3 length is 11 residues. The CDR3 coding sequence is TGTGCCAGCAGTCCCCAGGGTACGCAGTATTTT. Its translation: CASSPQGTQYF.

This clonotype was detected a few times. The gene calls are TRBV6-9 and TRBJ2-1; tentatively, D is TRBD2 (5 bases). The CDR3 is 15 residues long. Looked up from germline, CDR1 is MNHGY and CDR2 is SVAAGI. Trimming shortened V by 4 bases and J by 7 bases, and 17 bases separated the two germline ends. Here the CDR3 reads CASSFGRPGVNEQFF. The CDR3 bases are TGTGCCAGCAGTTTTGGCCGGCCCGGGGTTAATGAGCAGTTCTTC.

As regards this clonotype: One end of the junction does not line up with germline, which may come from a read error. V usage is TRBV11-2 and J usage is TRBJ2-3; 14 positions agree with TRBD2. Looked up from germline, CDR1 is SGHAT and CDR2 is FQNNGV. The CDR3 extends over 16 amino acids. CDR3 protein: CARSRGLAGVQDTQYF. The CDR3 region has the DNA TGTGCCCGCAGCAGGGGACTAGCGGGGGTGCAAGATACGCAGTATTTT.

Many counts were recorded for this clonotype. The rearrangement links TRBV15 to TRBJ2-5, with TRBD1 matching over 8 bases. The J segment lost 4 bases and the V segment lost 1 base, leaving 8 bases of the junction unmatched. The CDR3 runs 16 residues. From germline, CDR1 is LNHNV and CDR2 YYDKDF (reference sequence). In nucleotides, the CDR3 is TGTGCCACCAGCAGAGCCGCCGGACAGGGCGGAGAGACCCAGTACTTC. This gives the protein CATSRAAGQGGETQYF.

The chain joins TRBV5-1 to TRBJ2-3; D not resolved. Germline V CDR1 and CDR2: SGHRS, YFSETQ. V was shortened by 0 bases and J by 2 bases, with 13 bases between the two germline ends. The CDR3 extends over 16 amino acids. The CDR3 sequence: CASSLGVELNTDTQYF. The CDR3 bases are TGCGCCAGCAGCTTGGGAGTAGAGCTCAACACAGATACGCAGTATTTT.

This clonotype was seen a handful of times. The chain has TRBV19 and TRBJ2-1; 8 nucleotides line up with TRBD1. V dropped 8 bases and J dropped 4; count of bases not matched to a gene: 10. The germline V gene encodes CDR1 LNHDA and CDR2 SQIVND (reference sequence). This CDR3 region has 15 residues. Here the CDR3 reads CASRPTGQAYNEQFF. CDR3 sequence (DNA): TGTGCCAGTCGCCCCACGGGACAGGCGTACAATGAGCAGTTCTTC.

This clonotype was seen at least ten times. This sequence joins TRBV27 and TRBJ2-5; TRBD1 matches 7 bases. The CDR3 consists of 17 residues. From germline, CDR1 is MNHEY and CDR2 SMNVEV (reference sequence). Trimming cost V 5 bases and J 0 bases; bases outside gene matches: 12. CDR3 sequence: CASSLTGDWLYQETQYF. The CDR3 bases are TGTGCCAGCAGTCTTACAGGGGATTGGCTCTACCAAGAGACCCAGTACTTC.

CDR3 in DNA: TGTGCCAGCAGCGTAGAAAGCATCCGGGGGGAGCAGTTCTTC. Translated: CASSVESIRGEQFF. This chain connects TRBV9 to TRBJ2-1, with D perhaps matching TRBD2 (6 bases). The CDR3 runs to 14 residues. V lost 0 bases and J lost 10, with 14 bases in between. In germline, CDR1 is SGDLS, CDR2 YYNGEE.

This clonotype has ten or more counts. The chain recombines TRBV18 with TRBJ1-6; TRBD1 might be the D (5 bases). CDR1 and CDR2 from the germline V gene are KGHSH and LQKENI. Between the trimmed V and J ends, which lost 2 bases and 8 bases, there was a span of 13 bases. CDR3 length equals 15 residues. The CDR3 DNA follows: TGTGCCAGCTCACCAGTTTCAGGAGGGGATTCACCCCTCCACTTT. It codes for CASSPVSGGDSPLHF. The whole variable domain, remainder taken from reference TRBV18 and TRBJ1-6, is NAGVMQNPRHLVRRRGQEARLRCSPMKGHSHVYWYRQLPEEGLKFMVYLQKENIIDESGMPKERFSAEFPKEGPSILRIQQVVRGDSAAYFCASSPVSGGDSPLHFGNGTRLTVT.

The gene calls are TRBV4-1 and TRBJ2-3, with 7 nucleotides matching TRBD2. From germline, CDR1 is MGHRA and CDR2 YSYEKL. V lost 5 bases to trimming and J lost 5 bases; unmatched junction nucleotides: 4. This CDR3 has 13 amino acids. CDR3 DNA: TGCGCCAGCAGCACCAGGGAGGGAGATACGCAGTATTTT. Its translation is CASSTREGDTQYF.

With respect to this clonotype: A much more abundant neighbour one base away suggests this may be a read error. V is TRBV5-1 and J is TRBJ2-3; no reliable D call. CDR1 and CDR2 (germline): SGHRS, YFSETQ. The length of the CDR3 is 15 residues. DNA for the CDR3: TGCACCAGCAGCGCGACTGACCCCTCCACAGATACGCAGTATTTT. It codes for CTSSATDPSTDTQYF.

Ten or more counts support this clonotype. The chain uses TRBV3-1 and TRBJ1-2, with a weak D call TRBD1 (5 bases). The length of the CDR3 is 15 residues. The germline CDR1 and CDR2 sequences are LGHDT and YNNKEL (reference sequence). With 2 bases removed from V and 5 bases from J, the gap between germline ends came to 15 bases. CDR3 in DNA: TGTGCCAGCAGCCAACCGGGACCCAGCGGATATGGCTACACCTTC. This gives the protein CASSQPGPSGYGYTF.

As DNA, the CDR3 is TGTGCCAGCAGGAGCCGGGACACCTACAATGAGCAGTTCTTC. Its protein is CASRSRDTYNEQFF. The chain employs TRBV6-4 and TRBJ2-1, with D possibly TRBD1 on 6 matching bases. CDR3 length equals 14 residues. Trimming stripped 6 bases from V and 2 bases from J, with 11 bases between. Germline V gene data show CDR1 as MRHNA and CDR2 as SNTAGT.

This clonotype was seen many times. V is TRBV18 and J is TRBJ2-3; D call uncertain. The CDR3 runs 12 residues. Germline-derived CDR1 and CDR2 are KGHSH and LQKENI. V lost 3 bases, J lost 4 bases, and 5 bases lay in between. The CDR3: CASSPMSDTQYF. CDR3 nucleotides: TGTGCCAGCTCACCGATGTCAGATACGCAGTATTTT.

This clonotype came up many times. The chain uses TRBV7-8 and TRBJ2-7; D may correspond to TRBD1 or TRBD2 (5 bases each). Germline-derived CDR1 and CDR2 are SGHVS and FQNEAQ. The CDR3 length is 16 residues. Trimming took 5 bases from V and 2 from J, leaving 19 bases between them. CDR3 DNA sequence: TGTGCCAGCAGCGCTAGAACCGGGACGGGAACCTACGAGCAGTACTTC. Protein product: CASSARTGTGTYEQYF.

This clonotype was seen repeatedly, ten times or more. The chain employs TRBV7-6 and TRBJ2-2, with D possibly matching TRBD1 (6 bases). CDR1 is SGHVS, CDR2 FNYEAQ, per germline. CDR3 length equals 15 residues. V was pared by 5 bases and J by 3 bases, with 13 bases between. The CDR3 DNA reads TGTGCCAGCAGCGCGCAGGGGTGGGACACCGGGGAGCTGTTTTTT. It translates to CASSAQGWDTGELFF.

In its sample, this clonotype was seen a few times. The chain carries TRBV20-1 and TRBJ1-4; D call uncertain. Germline V gene data show CDR1 as DFQATT and CDR2 as SNEGSKA (reference sequence). The CDR3 contains 13 residues. The V end was cut by 6 bases, the J end by 6 bases, with 14 bases between. The CDR3 is CSARIQADEKLFF. CDR3 bases: TGCAGTGCCCGAATTCAGGCAGATGAAAAACTGTTTTTT.